This T cell receptor (beta chain) was obtained from a study of OX40 agonist ivuxolimab in advanced cancers. As for the study more broadly: Ivuxolimab was an agonistic, fully human IgG2 monoclonal antibody directed against OX40 (CD134), a costimulatory receptor. Intravenous ivuxolimab was administered to patients every 2 weeks at six dose levels: 0.01, 0.1, 0.3, 1.5, 3 and 10 mg/kg. Of the approximately 54 dose-escalation patients, hepatocellular carcinoma was present in about 20, melanoma in about 15, renal cell carcinoma in 9 and head and neck cancer in 9. A male proportion of around 81% and a mean age of approximately 60 years, ranging from 23 to 79, were recorded for the dose-escalation cohort. Patients were allowed to have had prior anti-PD-1, anti-PD-L1 or anti-CTLA-4 therapy, and approximately 40% of the dose-escalation patients had been treated with checkpoint inhibitors. Partial responses were achieved by three dose-escalation patients, of whom one had hepatocellular carcinoma and two had cutaneous melanoma. Peripheral TCRbeta sequencing was intended to test whether TCR sequence diversity was altered and clonal T-cell expansion was caused by ivuxolimab. The paper describes the monotherapy dose-escalation part (N ≈ 51 patients) of the phase I trial of ivuxolimab. Study-wide conclusions, independent of this receptor: Partial responders in the 0.1-3.0 mg/kg groups had among the lowest normalized peripheral clonal expansion, especially among CD8+ T cells. After ivuxolimab, expanded clones were on average more numerous among CD8+ T cells than among CD4+ T cells. Clonal expansion of both CD4+ and CD8+ blood T cells was observed from baseline to week 6 at doses 0.1 to 3.0 mg/kg. The antigen specificity of the clonally expanded peripheral T cells was not determined. Low levels of normalized T-cell clonal expansion were also seen in some patients who did not respond.

Patients with a history of autoimmune disease or receiving systemic immunosuppression were excluded from the trial. In every dose cohort, peripheral blood was drawn for TCR sequencing at baseline, cycle 4 day 1, and cycle 7 day 1. Samples came from an open-label, multicenter, first-in-human phase I dose-escalation trial of ivuxolimab. Adults with locally advanced or metastatic melanoma, renal cell, hepatocellular, or head and neck squamous cell carcinoma were enrolled in the trial. CD4+ and CD8+ T cells were sorted separately from peripheral blood before TCR sequencing. To note about this clone: Its antigen specificity is not known. The sample holds no much larger clone one base away, and base qualities are not on file.

Per the germline V gene, MNHEY is the CDR1 and SVGAGI is the CDR2. V is clipped by 7 bases and J by 6 bases, and the sequence between their germline boundaries is 10 bases long. The CDR3 spans 11 residues, from the cysteine through the phenylalanine. The only DNA kept is the CDR3, 33 bases in frame from the first base. Genomic DNA was isolated from the sorted cells so that the TCRbeta CDR3 region could be sequenced. The immunoSEQ Assay was used to sequence the TCRbeta CDR3 regions. The clones in this table, taken by TCRdb from immuneACCESS, are in-frame only. Not every clone is retained; where verified, under half of the shortfall comes from an unresolved V gene, and the cause of the rest is unknown. Within this sample are some 89,000 clones, with roughly 80% of them counted one time only. Together, the top ten hold 1.5% to 2% of the sample.

The specimen comprised CD4+ or CD8+ T cells sorted from blood, sampled in a trial of the OX40 agonist ivuxolimab. In this chain, TRBV6-5 is recombined with TRBJ2-7, with the D segment identity uncertain. This TCR came from an adult with an advanced solid tumor such as melanoma, head and neck, liver or kidney cancer. The CDR3 here reads CASTGNAEQYF. The DNA sequence is as follows: TGTGCCAGCACTGGGAACGCCGAGCAGTACTTC.